Listed below are T cell receptor beta chains from one sample, sequenced in a study of blood T cell repertoires in COVID-19. The data were produced by immunoSEQ multiplex PCR, yet TCRdb's version contains in-frame clones alone and is incomplete. The sample gives about 190,000 clones, 80% to 85% of which show up once; approximately 12% is in the top ten. Material for sequencing was peripheral blood. The receptors were sampled from a woman at least 80 years old with COVID-19, enrolled during active disease. CDR3s include the opening cysteine and the closing phenylalanine or tryptophan. D genes are given only for firm matches. Size is omitted from some rows. Given values are once, few, many or a class for expanded clones.

J gene: TRBJ2-5; V gene: TRBV3-1/TRBV3-2; D gene: TRBD2; clone size: once; CDR3 protein: CASSPSSGGAKGTQYF; CDR3 DNA: TGTGCCAGCAGCCCCTCTAGCGGGGGGGCCAAGGGGACCCAGTACTTC
J gene: TRBJ1-2; V gene: TRBV28; D gene: -; clone size: -; CDR3 protein: CASSPGTQDYGYTF; CDR3 DNA: TGTGCCAGCAGTCCCGGGACACAGGACTATGGCTACACCTTC
J gene: TRBJ2-7; V gene: TRBV6-4; D gene: -; clone size: -; CDR3 protein: CASSDTPHPGDEQYF; CDR3 DNA: TGTGCCAGCAGTGACACACCACACCCAGGGGACGAGCAGTACTTC
J gene: TRBJ2-3; V gene: TRBV5-1; D gene: TRBD2; clone size: -; CDR3 protein: CASSQAGSRDTQYF; CDR3 DNA: TGCGCCAGCAGCCAAGCGGGATCAAGAGATACGCAGTATTTT
J gene: TRBJ2-3; V gene: TRBV6-2/TRBV6-3; D gene: TRBD2; clone size: -; CDR3 protein: CASSYNPGGAQDTQYF; CDR3 DNA: TGTGCCAGCAGTTACAACCCCGGGGGGGCCCAGGATACGCAGTATTTT
J gene: TRBJ2-3; V gene: TRBV5-4; D gene: TRBD2; clone size: -; CDR3 protein: CASSPGLADRTDTQYF; CDR3 DNA: TGTGCCAGCAGCCCAGGACTAGCGGACCGCACAGATACGCAGTATTTT
J gene: TRBJ1-2; V gene: TRBV19; D gene: TRBD1; clone size: -; CDR3 protein: CASSIQGADYGYTF; CDR3 DNA: TGTGCCAGTAGTATCCAGGGGGCAGACTATGGCTACACCTTC
J gene: TRBJ1-4; V gene: TRBV7-6; D gene: -; clone size: -; CDR3 protein: CASSLSLAVQEKLFF; CDR3 DNA: TGTGCCAGCAGCTTAAGTCTGGCCGTCCAGGAAAAACTGTTTTTT
J gene: TRBJ2-1; V gene: TRBV19; D gene: TRBD2; clone size: -; CDR3 protein: CASSIPGLAGFYNEQFF; CDR3 DNA: TGTGCCAGTAGTATTCCGGGACTAGCGGGGTTCTACAATGAGCAGTTCTTC
J gene: TRBJ1-3; V gene: TRBV19; D gene: TRBD1; clone size: -; CDR3 protein: CASSNSGQGGGNTIYF; CDR3 DNA: TGTGCCAGTAGTAATTCGGGACAGGGAGGTGGAAACACCATATATTTT
J gene: TRBJ1-2; V gene: TRBV4-1; D gene: TRBD1; clone size: -; CDR3 protein: CASSQANGDRAVPTYGYTF; CDR3 DNA: TGCGCCAGCAGCCAGGCCAACGGGGACAGGGCCGTTCCAACCTATGGCTACACCTTC
J gene: TRBJ2-2; V gene: TRBV9; D gene: -; clone size: -; CDR3 protein: CASSLDTGELFF; CDR3 DNA: TGTGCCAGCAGCCTCGACACCGGGGAGCTGTTTTTT
J gene: TRBJ2-7; V gene: TRBV7-9; D gene: TRBD2; clone size: -; CDR3 protein: CASSLILAGDFGYEQYF; CDR3 DNA: TGTGCCAGCAGCTTAATTTTAGCGGGAGACTTCGGCTACGAGCAGTACTTC
J gene: TRBJ2-5; V gene: TRBV3-1/TRBV3-2; D gene: TRBD2; clone size: -; CDR3 protein: CASSRGTSGSKETQYF; CDR3 DNA: TGTGCCAGCAGCCGGGGGACTAGCGGGAGTAAAGAGACCCAGTACTTC
J gene: TRBJ1-4; V gene: TRBV6-5; D gene: -; clone size: once; CDR3 protein: CASSYSGGGHEKLFF; CDR3 DNA: TGTGCCAGCAGTTACTCGGGGGGGGGTCATGAAAAACTGTTTTTT
J gene: TRBJ1-6; V gene: TRBV5-6; D gene: -; clone size: -; CDR3 protein: CASSLAGGSSYNSPLHF; CDR3 DNA: TGTGCCAGCAGCTTGGCGGGGGGCAGTTCCTATAATTCACCCCTCCACTTT
J gene: TRBJ2-1; V gene: TRBV4-2; D gene: TRBD1; clone size: few; CDR3 protein: CASSQDGTENNEQFF; CDR3 DNA: TGTGCCAGCAGCCAAGACGGGACAGAGAACAATGAGCAGTTCTTC
J gene: TRBJ2-1; V gene: TRBV12-3/TRBV12-4; D gene: TRBD1; clone size: -; CDR3 protein: CASSQGQGGEQFF; CDR3 DNA: TGTGCCAGCAGCCAAGGACAGGGAGGTGAGCAGTTCTTC
J gene: TRBJ1-5; V gene: TRBV7-9; D gene: TRBD1; clone size: -; CDR3 protein: CASSLGTGNSNQPQHF; CDR3 DNA: TGTGCCAGCAGCTTAGGGACAGGGAATAGCAATCAGCCCCAGCATTTT
J gene: TRBJ2-2; V gene: TRBV19; D gene: TRBD2; clone size: -; CDR3 protein: CASSIGSGTSGLKTLGELFF; CDR3 DNA: TGTGCCAGTAGTATAGGTTCCGGGACTAGCGGTCTCAAAACCCTCGGGGAGCTGTTTTTT
J gene: TRBJ1-4; V gene: TRBV4-3; D gene: -; clone size: once; CDR3 protein: CASSQARQFNEKLFF; CDR3 DNA: TGCGCCAGCAGCCAAGCTAGGCAGTTTAATGAAAAACTGTTTTTT
J gene: TRBJ2-5; V gene: TRBV7-2; D gene: -; clone size: -; CDR3 protein: CASSLGFDSTHQYF; CDR3 DNA: TGTGCCAGCAGCTTAGGGTTTGACTCCACGCATCAGTACTTC
J gene: TRBJ1-5; V gene: TRBV6-5; D gene: -; clone size: few; CDR3 protein: CASSQGSYSNQPQHF; CDR3 DNA: TGTGCCAGCAGCCAAGGGAGCTATAGCAATCAGCCCCAGCATTTT
J gene: TRBJ2-1; V gene: TRBV4-2; D gene: -; clone size: -; CDR3 protein: CASSQDFMTTLTQKPPFYNEQFF; CDR3 DNA: TGTGCCAGCAGCCAAGATTTTATGACTACCCTCACCCAAAAGCCCCCGTTTTACAATGAGCAGTTCTTC
J gene: TRBJ2-3; V gene: TRBV5-4; D gene: TRBD2; clone size: -; CDR3 protein: CASSPGLGPPPAQYF; CDR3 DNA: TGTGCCAGCAGCCCAGGACTAGGTCCCCCGCCGGCGCAGTATTTT
J gene: TRBJ1-1; V gene: TRBV2; D gene: -; clone size: -; CDR3 protein: CASSEGKIGGKNTEAFF; CDR3 DNA: TGTGCCAGCAGTGAAGGGAAGATAGGGGGTAAAAACACTGAAGCTTTCTTT
J gene: TRBJ1-1; V gene: TRBV15; D gene: -; clone size: many; CDR3 protein: CATSKRYIPEAFF; CDR3 DNA: TGTGCCACCAGCAAGCGTTACATACCTGAAGCTTTCTTT
J gene: TRBJ2-1; V gene: TRBV18; D gene: TRBD1; clone size: -; CDR3 protein: CASSRQQGQQNINEQFF; CDR3 DNA: TGTGCCAGCTCACGACAACAGGGACAGCAGAACATCAATGAGCAGTTCTTC
J gene: TRBJ1-4; V gene: TRBV4-1; D gene: TRBD1; clone size: -; CDR3 protein: CASSQEGTANEKLFF; CDR3 DNA: TGCGCCAGCAGCCAAGAGGGGACAGCTAATGAAAAACTGTTTTTT
J gene: TRBJ1-2; V gene: TRBV5-1; D gene: TRBD1; clone size: -; CDR3 protein: CASSPGTGLNYGYTF; CDR3 DNA: TGCGCCAGCAGCCCCGGGACAGGCTTAAACTATGGCTACACCTTC
J gene: TRBJ2-7; V gene: TRBV5-1; D gene: -; clone size: few; CDR3 protein: CASSFGSGRAEQYF; CDR3 DNA: TGCGCCAGCAGCTTCGGTAGCGGCAGGGCGGAGCAGTACTTC
J gene: TRBJ2-7; V gene: TRBV5-1; D gene: TRBD2; clone size: -; CDR3 protein: CASSSTSGFSYEQYF; CDR3 DNA: TGCGCCAGCAGCTCGACTAGCGGGTTTTCCTACGAGCAGTACTTC
J gene: TRBJ1-1; V gene: TRBV27; D gene: -; clone size: once; CDR3 protein: CASTFVGRRGMNTEAFF; CDR3 DNA: TGTGCCAGCACTTTCGTGGGCCGAAGGGGCATGAACACTGAAGCTTTCTTT
J gene: TRBJ1-2; V gene: TRBV4-1; D gene: -; clone size: -; CDR3 protein: CASSQDEVGGNRRSNNYGYTF; CDR3 DNA: TGCGCCAGCAGCCAAGATGAGGTGGGGGGGAATAGGCGTTCGAATAACTATGGCTACACCTTC
J gene: TRBJ2-7; V gene: TRBV27; D gene: TRBD2; clone size: -; CDR3 protein: CASSPTTGLAARYEQYF; CDR3 DNA: TGTGCCAGCAGTCCCACAACGGGACTAGCGGCCCGCTACGAGCAGTACTTC
J gene: TRBJ2-7; V gene: TRBV6-2/TRBV6-3; D gene: TRBD2; clone size: many; CDR3 protein: CASSPGLANEQYF; CDR3 DNA: TGTGCCAGCAGCCCGGGACTAGCGAACGAGCAGTACTTC
J gene: TRBJ2-6; V gene: TRBV19; D gene: TRBD1; clone size: -; CDR3 protein: CASISGAGQGAGGANVLTF; CDR3 DNA: TGTGCCAGTATTAGCGGGGCGGGACAGGGGGCCGGTGGGGCCAACGTCCTGACTTTC
J gene: TRBJ1-2; V gene: TRBV7-2; D gene: -; clone size: -; CDR3 protein: CASSLDRDIGYTF; CDR3 DNA: TGTGCCAGCAGCTTAGACAGGGATATTGGCTACACCTTC
J gene: TRBJ1-2; V gene: TRBV10-3; D gene: TRBD1; clone size: -; CDR3 protein: CAIGGTGGNYGYTF; CDR3 DNA: TGTGCCATCGGGGGGACAGGGGGCAACTATGGCTACACCTTC
J gene: TRBJ2-1; V gene: TRBV7-7; D gene: -; clone size: few; CDR3 protein: CASSRGTEPWDEQFF; CDR3 DNA: TGTGCTAGCAGCCGCGGGACAGAACCATGGGATGAGCAGTTCTTC
J gene: TRBJ1-2; V gene: TRBV9; D gene: TRBD1; clone size: few; CDR3 protein: CASSVPFGRGQGAAGYTF; CDR3 DNA: TGTGCCAGCAGCGTCCCCTTCGGTCGGGGACAGGGGGCTGCTGGCTACACCTTC
J gene: TRBJ2-7; V gene: TRBV7-2; D gene: TRBD2; clone size: -; CDR3 protein: CASSPGRGGYEQYF; CDR3 DNA: TGTGCCAGCAGCCCCGGACGGGGGGGCTACGAGCAGTACTTC
J gene: TRBJ2-7; V gene: TRBV27; D gene: -; clone size: few; CDR3 protein: CASSLSPAQSKAYEQYF; CDR3 DNA: TGTGCCAGCAGTTTATCCCCCGCTCAGTCGAAAGCCTACGAGCAGTACTTC
J gene: TRBJ2-5; V gene: TRBV19; D gene: TRBD1; clone size: -; CDR3 protein: CASSMKADRGQETQYF; CDR3 DNA: TGTGCCAGTAGTATGAAAGCTGACAGGGGGCAGGAGACCCAGTACTTC
J gene: TRBJ1-6; V gene: TRBV28; D gene: TRBD1; clone size: -; CDR3 protein: CASSPHRDRGGASPLHF; CDR3 DNA: TGTGCCAGCAGTCCCCATCGGGACAGGGGGGGAGCTTCACCCCTCCACTTT
J gene: TRBJ1-4; V gene: TRBV2; D gene: -; clone size: -; CDR3 protein: CASSDPVNEKLFF; CDR3 DNA: TGTGCCAGCAGTGATCCTGTTAATGAAAAACTGTTTTTT
J gene: TRBJ2-5; V gene: TRBV2; D gene: -; clone size: -; CDR3 protein: CASSILKRWGGASETQYF; CDR3 DNA: TGTGCCAGCAGTATCCTAAAACGCTGGGGGGGGGCCTCGGAGACCCAGTACTTC
J gene: TRBJ2-5; V gene: TRBV11-2; D gene: -; clone size: -; CDR3 protein: CASTSGVETQYF; CDR3 DNA: TGTGCCAGCACCTCGGGGGTGGAGACCCAGTACTTC
J gene: TRBJ2-3; V gene: TRBV27; D gene: -; clone size: -; CDR3 protein: CASSLYGETQYF; CDR3 DNA: TGTGCCAGCAGTTTATATGGAGAGACGCAGTATTTT
J gene: TRBJ2-2; V gene: TRBV4-2; D gene: TRBD2; clone size: few; CDR3 protein: CASSQRLAGSGELFF; CDR3 DNA: TGTGCCAGCAGCCAGAGACTAGCGGGGTCCGGGGAGCTGTTTTTT
J gene: TRBJ1-1; V gene: TRBV29-1; D gene: TRBD1; clone size: -; CDR3 protein: CSVTTGGGTEAFF; CDR3 DNA: TGCAGCGTTACGACAGGGGGCGGCACTGAAGCTTTCTTT
J gene: TRBJ2-5; V gene: TRBV7-9; D gene: -; clone size: -; CDR3 protein: CASSLGEGIKGETQYF; CDR3 DNA: TGTGCCAGCAGCTTAGGGGAAGGGATTAAGGGGGAGACCCAGTACTTC
J gene: TRBJ1-4; V gene: TRBV18; D gene: -; clone size: -; CDR3 protein: CASSPTGFNEKLFF; CDR3 DNA: TGTGCCAGCTCACCGACAGGCTTCAATGAAAAACTGTTTTTT